The entry below describes one TCR beta chain. Its antigen is as yet unknown. The data were taken from a study of PD-1 blockade in classical Hodgkin lymphoma. Findings and caveats of the study: The diversity seen at baseline in complete responders resembled that of newly diagnosed patients.

The CDR3 is made up of 11 amino acids. V lost 0 bases and J lost 8, with 4 bases in between. Per the germline V gene, CDR1 is SEHNR and CDR2 is FQNEAQ (reference sequence). Specified time point: cycle 4 day 1 (C4D1), after more than five weeks of nivolumab. Each patient experienced a relapse that followed autologous stem cell transplantation, and brentuximab vedotin exposure varied. Responses achieved at best were complete response, partial response or progressive disease. TCRdb's table, derived via immunoSEQ multiplex PCR, lists solely in-frame clones and lacks some. The sample yields about 4,000 clones, 65% to 70% seen once.

Sample: peripheral blood mononuclear cells (PBMCs), taken before the fourth cycle of nivolumab. This rearrangement joins TRBV7-9 to TRBJ1-2; no firm D call. This receptor was obtained from a human donor with classical Hodgkin lymphoma. The CDR3 reads CASSLASGYTF. In nucleotides, the CDR3 is TGTGCCAGCAGCTTAGCCAGCGGCTACACCTTC.